This record looks at one T cell receptor beta chain sequence and its context. The data stem from a study of T cell repertoires in ileal Crohn's disease. Across the whole study: Thiopurines (around twelve) or anti-TNF agents (roughly 18) were given postoperatively to about half.

Germline CDR1 ENHRY, CDR2 SYGVKD. The CDR3 extends over 15 amino acids. V gave up 2 bases and J gave up 0 bases, with 8 bases separating them. Time point reported: neoterminal ileum biopsy at postoperative endoscopy, about 6 months after surgery. The repertoire was sequenced with immunoSEQ multiplex PCR; TCRdb's copy has only in-frame clones and lacks some. This repertoire shows some 11,000 clones, over 55% found once; its top ten account for less than 10%. This TCR derives from an adult with Crohn's disease. The chain uses TRBV10-3 and TRBJ1-5; no definite D call. Sequencing was performed on ileal tissue. The CDR3 loop is CAISEPGYSNQPQHF. The DNA for the CDR3 is TGTGCCATCAGTGAGCCAGGTTATAGCAATCAGCCCCAGCATTTT.